The 26 T cell receptor delta chains reported below all come from one sample, sequenced in a study of gammadelta T cells in human blood. TCRdb re-called clones from the RT-PCR reads via CATT. The data show under 600 delta-chain clones, about 14% seen once. The specimen sequenced was non-Vgamma9Vdelta2 gamma-delta T cells from infant blood. The receptor set was obtained from a human donor.

This clone is large. The chain carries TRDV1 and TRDJ1; 12 nucleotides match TRDD3. Trimming took 0 bases from V and 14 from J; bases not matched to a gene: 37. The germline gives CDR1 TSWWSYY, CDR2 QGS. This CDR3 spans 24 amino acids. The CDR3 here is CALGELVIALPLVLGDTHGSTDIF. The CDR3 DNA follows: TGTGCTCTTGGGGAACTCGTAATAGCGCTCCCCTTGGTGCTGGGGGATACGCATGGGTCCACCGATATCTTT.

A remark on this clone: This likely stems from a read error, as it lies one base from a far larger clone. Distinct nucleotide sequences in the sample also encode this CDR3. The rearrangement links TRDV1 to TRDJ1, with D unclear. CDR1 and CDR2 (germline): TSWWSYY, QGS. The V end lost 0 bases, the J end lost 3 bases, and 14 bases lay between the germline ends. CDR3 size: 16 residues. CDR3 protein: CALGELPYRLSDKLIF. For the CDR3, the DNA is TGTGCTCTTGGGGAACTCCCTTACCGCCTTTCCGATAAACTCATCTTT.

This clone was observed a few times. The chain recombines TRDV1 with TRDJ1; 7 bases match TRDD3. Unmatched junction bases numbered 33, after V lost 2 bases and J lost 0 bases. Germline-derived CDR1 and CDR2 are TSWWSYY and QGS. The CDR3 contains 25 residues. In DNA form, the CDR3 reads TGTGCTCTTGGGGAATTCCCTTACCTGGGGGGAGGCTCCTGGGACACCCGACAGTACACCGATAAACTCATCTTT. This translates into CALGEFPYLGGGSWDTRQYTDKLIF.

This clone is large by share. V and J are TRDV1 and TRDJ1, with 8 bases that match TRDD3. Germline assignment: CDR1 TSWWSYY and CDR2 QGS. CDR3 length: 19 residues. The ends lost 2 bases at V and 7 bases at J; junction bases unmatched: 21. The CDR3 DNA is TGTGCTCTTGGGGAAAGCGACGGCCCCGCGTACTGGGGGGGTGCTAAACTCATCTTT. The encoded protein is CALGESDGPAYWGGAKLIF.

Relative to its sample, this clone is large. Other DNA sequences in the same sample also yield this CDR3. V is TRDV1 and J is TRDJ1, with a weak D call TRDD3 (6 bases). Germline loops: CDR1 TSWWSYY, CDR2 QGS. The CDR3 runs to 18 residues. Trimming took 2 bases from V and 0 from J, leaving 19 bases between them. The CDR3, as DNA: TGTGCTCTTGGGGAAAGTCTCCCCTGGGGATGGCACACCGATAAACTCATCTTT. This codes for CALGESLPWGWHTDKLIF.

This clone ranks as large (0.1 to 1%). V gene TRDV3 combines with J gene TRDJ1, with 13 bases identical to TRDD3. The CDR3 extends over 21 amino acids. Losses at the gene ends were 2 bases for V and 0 bases for J; bases not matched to a gene: 21. Germline-derived CDR1 and CDR2 are TVYSNPD and GDNSRS (reference sequence). CDR3 sequence: CAFSRRAVLGDTRSYTDKLIF. In DNA, the CDR3 is TGTGCCTTTTCCAGGCGTGCTGTACTGGGGGATACGCGATCGTACACCGATAAACTCATCTTT.

This clone rates as large. This rearrangement joins TRAV29/DV5 to TRDJ1; 9 bases are shared with TRDD2. CDR1 and CDR2 (germline): NSMFDY, ISSIKDK. This CDR3 has 21 amino acids. Trimming at V came to 0 bases and at J to 0 bases, leaving 21 bases not matched to a gene. The DNA of the CDR3 is TGTGCAGCAAGCGCGATCCTTCCTACTCCTCTGGGGATGGATTACACCGATAAACTCATCTTT. Amino acids: CAASAILPTPLGMDYTDKLIF.

By proportion, this clone is large. The chain couples TRDV1 to TRDJ1, with 9 nucleotides matching TRDD2. The CDR3 covers 22 residues. Losses at the gene ends were 4 bases for V and 0 bases for J; bases not matched to a gene: 24. Germline CDR1 reads TSWWSYY; CDR2 reads QGS. For the CDR3, the DNA is TGTGCTCTTGGGGTAGGACGATTCTCCTTCCTACGAGACCGTAATTACACCGATAAACTCATCTTT. Translated, it gives CALGVGRFSFLRDRNYTDKLIF.

The genes are TRDV3 and TRDJ1, with 11 positions matching TRDD3. The CDR3 totals 22 residues. In germline, CDR1 is TVYSNPD, CDR2 GDNSRS (reference sequence). After removal of 0 bases from V and 2 bases from J, the junction contained 26 bases not matched to a gene. This CDR3 reads CAFRPEVLRGEIYWGITDKLIF. DNA of the CDR3: TGTGCCTTTAGGCCCGAGGTCCTACGAGGGGAAATCTACTGGGGGATAACCGATAAACTCATCTTT.

This clone was recorded a few times. A far larger clone is one base from this, pointing to a likely read error. At the DNA level, this CDR3 is encoded by other sequences in the same sample as well. The chain carries TRDV1 and TRDJ1; 10 bases agree with TRDD3. The CDR3 extends over 25 amino acids. The germline CDR1 and CDR2 sequences are TSWWSYY and QGS. V was clipped by 6 bases and J by 3 bases; unmatched bases: 37. The CDR3: CALGGKPMRPQYYVLGDRSADKLIF. The DNA of the CDR3 is TGTGCTCTTGGAGGAAAGCCCATGAGACCCCAATACTACGTACTGGGGGATCGGAGCGCCGATAAACTCATCTTT.

In this sample, this clone is large (0.1 to 1%). V is TRDV1 and J is TRDJ1; 9 bases map to TRDD3. The germline CDR1 and CDR2 sequences are TSWWSYY and QGS. After removal of 8 bases from V and 3 bases from J, the junction contained 19 bases not matched to a gene. This CDR3 has 18 amino acids. CDR3 residues: CALTTEGSVLGEADKLIF. CDR3 sequence (DNA): TGTGCTCTTACCACCGAGGGCTCCGTACTGGGGGAAGCCGATAAACTCATCTTT.

About this clone itself: This likely traces to a read error, being one base from a far larger clone. The chain joins TRDV3 to TRDJ1; a possible D gene is TRDD2 (5 bases). The CDR3 contains 16 residues. Germline-derived CDR1 and CDR2 are TVYSNPD and GDNSRS (reference sequence). In DNA form, the CDR3 reads TGTGCCTTTACCACTTTACTGTTCCTGTACACCGATATACTCATCTTT. It is translated as CAFTTLLFLYTDILIF.

The chain links TRDV1 to TRDJ1; 8 bases fit TRDD3. The V and J ends lost 1 base and 8 bases, in that order; junction bases with no gene match: 24. The length of the CDR3 is 20 residues. Germline loops: CDR1 TSWWSYY, CDR2 QGS. The CDR3 reads CALGEPTAGRWGIRHEKLIF. The CDR3 coding sequence is TGTGCTCTTGGGGAACCTACCGCGGGCCGTTGGGGGATCCGACATGAGAAACTCATCTTT.

By share, this clone counts as large. The gene calls are TRDV1 and TRDJ1, with TRDD3 matching over 8 bases. This CDR3 has 22 residues. Germline lookup yields CDR1 TSWWSYY and CDR2 QGS. Losses at the gene ends were 4 bases for V and 7 bases for J; bases not matched to a gene: 32. Here the CDR3 reads CALGGRLRDLTGGSTSWCKLIF. The CDR3 DNA sequence: TGTGCTCTTGGGGGACGCCTCCGAGACCTTACTGGGGGTTCTACCTCCTGGTGTAAACTCATCTTT.

Comment on this clone: With only one base between it and a far larger clone, this is likely a read error. Other DNA sequences within the sample encode an identical CDR3. The chain links TRDV1 to TRDJ4; TRDD3 is a possible D gene (5 bases). The CDR3 loop spans 18 amino acids. Germline CDR1 and CDR2: TSWWSYY and QGS. The CDR3 loop reads CALGDGCSPNAILRPLIF. CDR3 nucleotides: TGTGCTCTTGGGGACGGCTGTTCCCCTAATGCGATACTTCGACCACTGATCTTT.

By sample fraction, this clone is large. This chain joins TRDV1 and TRDJ1; D might be TRDD3 (9 bases). CDR1 is TSWWSYY and CDR2 is QGS in the germline V gene. The CDR3 runs 17 residues. Trimming took 4 bases from V and 5 from J, leaving 23 bases between them. This CDR3 reads CALGASYVGDILDKLIF. The CDR3, as DNA: TGTGCTCTTGGGGCTTCCTACGTGGGGGATATCCTAGATAAACTCATCTTT.

Note on this clone: TCRdb's protein, taken from a much larger clone, differs from this DNA's translation at residue 6, likely owing to a read error; the protein displayed comes from the DNA. The chain joins TRAV29/DV5 to TRDJ1; TRDD2 agrees at 9 bases. From germline, CDR1 is NSMFDY and CDR2 ISSIKDK. This CDR3 has 21 amino acids. V gave up 2 bases and J gave up 0 bases; unmatched junction bases: 23. The CDR3 nucleotides are TGTGCAGCAAGTCAAAGCCTTCCTACAACGGGGAGGATACGGGACACCGATAAACTCATCTTT. This translates into CAASQSLPTTGRIRDTDKLIF.

By its share, this clone is large. The chain combines TRDV1 with TRDJ1; 12 bases align to TRDD3. The CDR3 has 20 amino acids. CDR1 is TSWWSYY and CDR2 is QGS in the germline V gene. Trimming cost V 2 bases and J 8 bases; bases outside gene matches: 21. CDR3 in DNA: TGTGCTCTTGGGGAAAGGGAATACGATCTTCGCTACTGGGGGATACAGAAACTCATCTTT. This gives the protein CALGEREYDLRYWGIQKLIF.

By sample fraction, this clone is large (0.1 to 1%). The V call is TRDV1, the J call TRDJ3; a possible D gene is TRDD3 (5 bases). The CDR3 runs 19 residues. CDR1 and CDR2 from the germline V gene are TSWWSYY and QGS. Trimming shortened V by 3 bases and J by 5 bases, and 20 bases separated the two germline ends. In DNA form, the CDR3 reads TGTGCTCTTGGGGACTCCCTCGGGGCCACCTGGGGGGACACCCGACAGATGTTTTTC. It is translated as CALGDSLGATWGDTRQMFF.

This clone is medium-sized. The same CDR3 can be traced to other DNA sequences in this sample. The chain links TRDV1 to TRDJ1; tentatively, D is TRDD3 (6 bases). This CDR3 is 26 amino acids long. CDR1 is TSWWSYY and CDR2 is QGS in the germline V gene. V gave up 2 bases and J gave up 0 bases, with 43 bases separating them. CDR3 residues: CALGEYQGLPLLWRGLGGGYTDKLIF. The CDR3 nucleotides are TGTGCTCTTGGGGAATACCAGGGACTTCCGCTTCTTTGGAGGGGTTTGGGGGGGGGTTACACCGATAAACTCATCTTT.

A word on this clone: This may stem from a read error, because a much larger clone lies one nucleotide away. Other DNA variants within this sample encode the same CDR3. The chain joins TRDV1 to TRDJ1, with D perhaps matching TRDD3 (6 bases). The germline V gene has CDR1 TSWWSYY and CDR2 QGS. The CDR3 spans 26 residues. CDR3 region: CALGEYQGLPLLWRGLGGGYTDKLIF. The DNA of the CDR3 is TGTGCTCTGGGGGAATACCAGGGACTTCCGCTTCTTTGGAGGGGTTTGGGGGGGGGTTACACCGATAAACTCATCTTT.

In the case of this clone: A read error is the likely source, as a far larger clone sits one nucleotide away. V is TRDV2 and J is TRDJ1; unclear D gene. The CDR3 is 15 residues long. Germline CDR1 reads GEAIGNYY; CDR2 reads EKD. Trimming cost V 8 bases and J 0 bases, with 18 bases left between them. The CDR3 region is CASSGGSLHTDKLIF. CDR3 DNA: TGTGCCTCAAGCGGAGGCTCTCTTCACACCGATAAACTCATCTTT.

On this clone itself: This sequence is one base from a far larger clone and is likely a read error. Other DNA sequences in the sample encode the same CDR3. The J gene is TRDJ1, the V gene TRDV2; the D is unclear. This CDR3 has 15 amino acids. Deletions cut 8 bases from V and 5 bases from J, with 23 bases between. The germline gives CDR1 GEAIGNYY, CDR2 EKD. Here the CDR3 DNA reads TGTGCCTCAAGCGGAGGCTCTCTTCGCACGGATAAACTCATCTTT. This translates into CASSGGSLRTDKLIF.

Judged by abundance, this clone is large (0.1 to 1%). This chain joins TRDV3 and TRDJ1, with 11 bases aligning to TRDD3. The V and J ends lost 0 bases and 0 bases, in that order; junction bases with no gene match: 33. The CDR3 covers 25 residues. In germline, CDR1 is TVYSNPD, CDR2 GDNSRS (reference sequence). The CDR3 DNA reads as TGTGCCTTTAGGCCCGAGGTCCTACGAGGGGAAATCTACTGGGGGATAAAGAGGTACACCGATAAACTCATCTTT. As protein: CAFRPEVLRGEIYWGIKRYTDKLIF.

This clone turned up a few times. A read error is likely here: a far larger clone is one base away. The sample has other DNA sequences that encode this CDR3 too. This chain links TRDV2 with TRDJ1, with D hard to call. Germline values: CDR1 GEAIGNYY, CDR2 EKD. Trimming took 8 bases from V and 1 from J, leaving 19 bases between them. The CDR3 consists of 15 residues. The CDR3 DNA reads TGTGCCTCAAGCGGAGGTTCTCTTCGCACCGATAAACTCATCTTT. The encoded protein is CASSGGSLRTDKLIF.

This clone is labeled large (0.1 to 1%). The J gene is TRDJ1, the V gene TRDV1, with TRDD3 identical over 12 bases. V was pared by 1 base and J by 0 bases, with 15 bases of the junction left unmatched. This CDR3 spans 21 amino acids. In germline, CDR1 is TSWWSYY, CDR2 QGS. The CDR3 region has the DNA TGTGCTCTTGGGGAACGAGGGTTCCTACGAACTGGGGGATACCACACCGATAAACTCATCTTT. It codes for CALGERGFLRTGGYHTDKLIF.